These T cell receptor beta chains were read from a single sample in a study of blood T cells in healthy people across ages. From the 5' RACE reads, TCRdb called clonotypes with MiXCR, one entry per CDR3 protein. The sample yields 550,000 to 650,000 distinct CDR3 sequences, about 27% seen once. These same data were also listed under a study on T cells of mothers and their children.

The sequenced material came from blood. These receptors came from a boy between 2 and 10 years old in good health. Both conserved end residues are part of each CDR3. A D gene is named only where the DNA matches it firmly. Clone size is given for some rows only: seen once, a few or many times, or a class if the clone is expanded.

13	few	TRBV27	TRBD1	TRBJ1-1	TGTGCCAGCAGACAGGGGAGGATGACTGAAGCTTTCTTT	CASRQGRMTEAFF
16	few	TRBV12-3/TRBV12-4	NA	TRBJ2-6	TGTGCCAGCAGACTCACAGGGTCCTCTGGGGCCAACGTCCTGACTTTC	CASRLTGSSGANVLTF
13	NA	TRBV15	NA	TRBJ1-3	TGTGCCACCAGCAGAGAGGACGGAAACACCATATATTTT	CATSREDGNTIYF
12	few	TRBV9	NA	TRBJ2-5	TGTGCCAGCAGCGTAGGTTGGGGGCAACGGGTCTTC	CASSVGWGQRVF
13	few	TRBV20-1	NA	TRBJ2-7	TGCAGTGCTAGGGGGACCAAATTCTACGAGCAGTACTTC	CSARGTKFYEQYF
14	NA	TRBV7-9	TRBD1	TRBJ1-2	TGTGCCAGCAGCCGAAGACAGGGAATCGAAGGCTACACCTTC	CASSRRQGIEGYTF
13	few	TRBV7-9	NA	TRBJ2-1	TGTGCCAGCAGCCACCTGGACCGTAATGAGCAGTTCTTC	CASSHLDRNEQFF
11	NA	TRBV12-3/TRBV12-4	NA	TRBJ2-3	TGTGCCGGCAGTTACGGGAATACGCAGTATTTT	CAGSYGNTQYF
14	NA	TRBV20-1	NA	TRBJ2-5	TGCAGTGCTACCTGGAGCGGCAATCAAGAGACCCAGTACTTC	CSATWSGNQETQYF
14	NA	TRBV5-1	NA	TRBJ1-4	TGCGCCAGCAGCTTGGTTTTGGCTAATGAAAAACTGTTTTTT	CASSLVLANEKLFF
13	NA	TRBV2	TRBD1	TRBJ1-5	TGTGCCAGCGGACAGGGGCCGAATCAGCCCCAGCATTTT	CASGQGPNQPQHF
14	NA	TRBV7-2	TRBD1	TRBJ2-5	TGTGCCAGCAGCATCAACAGGGGGCCAGAGACCCAGTACTTC	CASSINRGPETQYF
14	NA	TRBV12-3/TRBV12-4	NA	TRBJ1-4	TGTGCCAGCAGTTTGGCCTCCAGGGCTGAAAAACTGTTTTTT	CASSLASRAEKLFF
13	NA	TRBV27	TRBD1	TRBJ1-5	TGTGCCACCGGGACAGGGTCAATTGGGCCCCAGCATTTT	CATGTGSIGPQHF
13	NA	TRBV27	NA	TRBJ1-1	TGTGCCAGCAGTTCTACGAACGTCCGGTCAGCTTTCTTT	CASSSTNVRSAFF
15	NA	TRBV29-1	TRBD2	TRBJ2-3	TGCAGCGTTGGTACTAGCGGGAGAGCGGGAGATACGCAGTATTTT	CSVGTSGRAGDTQYF
18	NA	TRBV10-3	NA	TRBJ2-5	TGTGCCATCAGTGAGCCGAGGCCCGGGACACCCTGGGGAGAGACCCAGTACTTC	CAISEPRPGTPWGETQYF
14	NA	TRBV12-3/TRBV12-4	NA	TRBJ2-3	TGTGCCAGCAGTTCGGGACCAAACACAGATACGCAGTATTTT	CASSSGPNTDTQYF
14	NA	TRBV20-1	TRBD2	TRBJ2-3	TGCAGTGCGGTTGGGACTACTATCACGGATACGCAGTATTTT	CSAVGTTITDTQYF
18	few	TRBV20-1	NA	TRBJ1-4	TGCAGTGCTAGGATGGACACAGATCACGTACCATTTAATGAAAAACTGTTTTTT	CSARMDTDHVPFNEKLFF
14	many	TRBV13	NA	TRBJ2-2	TGTGCCAGCAGCAGAACAGCGAACACCGGGGAGCTGTTTTTT	CASSRTANTGELFF
16	NA	TRBV7-2	NA	TRBJ1-2	TGTGCCAGCAGCCCAAAGGCGGGGGCGCGTGGCTATGGCTACACCTTC	CASSPKAGARGYGYTF
13	NA	TRBV7-2	NA	TRBJ2-7	TGTGCCAGCAGCTCGGGTAGGACCTACGAGCAGTACTTC	CASSSGRTYEQYF
14	NA	TRBV28	TRBD1	TRBJ2-7	TGTGCCAGCACTGGGGGACAGGGTAAAATGGAGCAGTACTTC	CASTGGQGKMEQYF